This entry describes one T cell receptor (beta chain). Original methodology: Estimated nucleated cell counts came from reference gene primer amplification. Assay used: immunoSEQ multiplex PCR; TCRdb lists only in-frame clones, some missing. D and trimming were read from the DNA, whereas the V and J calls and clone size are those reported in that table. The table lists about 670,000 clones, 85% to 90% of them singletons. These data belong to a study of blood T cell repertoires in COVID-19. The overall study: The United States, Italy and Spain provided the acute and convalescent COVID-19 samples. In each case, the material was cDNA or gDNA derived from T cells, B-cell-depleted T cells, or PBMCs.

The V gene's germline CDR1 is SGHDN and CDR2 FVKESK. The V gene lost 0 bases and the J gene lost 0 bases, with 20 bases spanning the gap. The CDR3 is 19 residues long. The chain recombines TRBV14 with TRBJ1-2, with D possibly being TRBD1 (5 bases). Specimen: peripheral blood. The receptor was derived from a young woman with acute or convalescent COVID-19. As DNA, the CDR3 is TGTGCCAGCAGCCAAGATCCCCCTCGCGACAGCCTAGCTAACTATGGCTACACCTTC. Protein product: CASSQDPPRDSLANYGYTF.